A selection of T cell receptor beta chains follows, all from one sample in a study of shared clonotypes between healthy human individuals. Repertoires were generated with immunoSEQ multiplex PCR, while TCRdb's copy carries only in-frame clones and drops some. This table has around 2.1 million clones, about 92% appearing once. Sequenced material: naive CD8+ T cells from PBMCs. The receptor source for this set is a man aged 18 to 30 in good health. Some clones in this sample may be carry-over from other donors' samples. Both conserved end residues are part of each CDR3. The D gene is left open where the match is weak. Clone size is stated in some rows and not others, as once, few, many or a class when expanded.

TRBJ1-2	TRBV27	NA	once	TGTGCCAGCAGTCCAGGGCGGGGGTATGGCTACACCTTC	CASSPGRGYGYTF
TRBJ1-5	TRBV27	NA	NA	TGTGCCAGCAGTTTATTAGTCAATCAGCCCCAGCATTTT	CASSLLVNQPQHF
TRBJ2-2	TRBV9	TRBD2	few	TGTGCCAGCAGCCCTAGCGGGGCGTACGGGGAGCTGTTTTTT	CASSPSGAYGELFF
TRBJ2-3	TRBV5-1	TRBD2	NA	TGCGCCAGCAGCATGACTAGCGGTATTAGCACAGATACGCAGTATTTT	CASSMTSGISTDTQYF
TRBJ2-1	TRBV7-9	NA	NA	TGTGCCAGCAGCCCCAGCAGATCCTACAATGAGCAGTTCTTC	CASSPSRSYNEQFF
TRBJ2-3	TRBV5-6	NA	NA	TGTGCCAGCAGCTTGTTGGTGGACTCAAACACAGATACGCAGTATTTT	CASSLLVDSNTDTQYF
TRBJ2-7	TRBV7-9	TRBD1	NA	TGTGCCAGCAGCTCCCGGACAGGGTCCTACGAGCAGTACTTC	CASSSRTGSYEQYF
TRBJ1-2	TRBV5-1	NA	NA	TGCGCCAGCAGCCCGGTCCCCTCTATGAGTGATGGCTACACCTTC	CASSPVPSMSDGYTF
TRBJ2-5	TRBV7-8	NA	NA	TGTGCCAGCAGCTTTTACCAAGAGACCCAGTACTTC	CASSFYQETQYF
TRBJ1-2	TRBV5-4	TRBD1	once	TGTGCCAGCACCATAACAGGGGGCGCGGATGGCTACACCTTC	CASTITGGADGYTF
TRBJ1-2	TRBV28	TRBD1	NA	TGTGCCAGCAGCCCTCATAGGGGGCTTTATGGCTACACCTTC	CASSPHRGLYGYTF
TRBJ1-5	TRBV7-8	NA	NA	TGTGCCGTTAATGACGAGGGATACCAGCCCCAGCATTTT	CAVNDEGYQPQHF
TRBJ2-2	TRBV7-9	TRBD2	once	TGTGCCAGCAGCCCCGCGCTAGCGGGAGGTACCGGGGAGCTGTTTTTT	CASSPALAGGTGELFF
TRBJ2-7	TRBV15	NA	NA	TGTGCCACCAGCGGGGACTTAGGAACTAGCTCCTACGAGCAGTACTTC	CATSGDLGTSSYEQYF
TRBJ2-1	TRBV7-2	NA	NA	TGTGCCAGCAGCTTAGGGGTCAGCGTAAATGAGCAGTTCTTC	CASSLGVSVNEQFF
TRBJ2-4	TRBV14	NA	NA	TGTGCCAGCAGCCCCCCAGGGAATACCCCTGTTTGCTTC	CASSPPGNTPVCF
TRBJ2-2	TRBV7-8	TRBD2	NA	TGTGCCAGCAGGTTCCCCGCTAGCGGGTCCTACACCGGGGAGCTGTTTTTT	CASRFPASGSYTGELFF
TRBJ1-4	TRBV7-9	NA	NA	TGTGCCAGCAGCCCCCCAGGACAGCCGAAACTGTTTTTT	CASSPPGQPKLFF
TRBJ2-7	TRBV4-3	TRBD1	NA	TGCGCCAGCAGCCGGGACAGGGGACACTACGAGCAGTACTTC	CASSRDRGHYEQYF
TRBJ1-2	TRBV4-1	TRBD1	NA	TGCGCCAGCAGCCAAGGAGGACAGGGAACGGGTGGCTACACCTTC	CASSQGGQGTGGYTF
TRBJ2-1	TRBV11-2	TRBD2	once	TGTGCCAGCAACCAAGCGGGAGCGCAGGAGCAGTTCTTC	CASNQAGAQEQFF
TRBJ2-3	TRBV2	TRBD2	NA	TGTGCCAGCAGTGCCCCATGGACTAGCGAACACACAGATACGCAGTATTTT	CASSAPWTSEHTDTQYF
TRBJ1-2	TRBV27	NA	NA	TGTGCCAGCAGTCCACTTGGGGGCTATGGCTACACCTTC	CASSPLGGYGYTF
TRBJ1-5	TRBV28	NA	NA	TGTGCCAGCAGTCCTTGGGCCTTCAATCAGCCCCAGCATTTT	CASSPWAFNQPQHF
TRBJ2-1	TRBV10-3	NA	NA	TGTGCCATCAGTGAGAGGCAGGGTTTATACAATGAGCAGTTCTTC	CAISERQGLYNEQFF
TRBJ1-5	TRBV27	TRBD1	once	TGTGCCAGCAGTTCACCGGGACAGGGCGCCGTGGGGCAGCCCCAGCATTTT	CASSSPGQGAVGQPQHF
TRBJ2-3	TRBV27	NA	NA	TGTGCCAGCAGTTTCCGAGATAGACGAGATACGCAGTATTTT	CASSFRDRRDTQYF
TRBJ1-1	TRBV28	TRBD1	few	TGTGCCAGCAGTTTGTCAGGGGGCAACACTGAAGCTTTCTTT	CASSLSGGNTEAFF
TRBJ2-2	TRBV19	NA	NA	TGTGCCAGTAGTGTAGAGCCGGCGAACACCGGGGAGCTGTTTTTT	CASSVEPANTGELFF
TRBJ2-4	TRBV11-2	TRBD2	NA	TGTGCCAGCAGCTCGTTAGCGGGAACAGAGAGCATTCAGTACTTC	CASSSLAGTESIQYF
TRBJ1-5	TRBV19	TRBD1	NA	TGTGCCAGTACCGCACAGGGGGTGGCTCAGCCCCAGCATTTT	CASTAQGVAQPQHF
TRBJ1-5	TRBV9	NA	NA	TGTGCCAGCAGCGTTAGGGGGGATCAGCCCCAGCATTTT	CASSVRGDQPQHF
TRBJ2-7	TRBV19	NA	NA	TGTGCCAGTAGTATCCCCGACAGAACCTACGAGCAGTACTTC	CASSIPDRTYEQYF
TRBJ2-7	TRBV19	TRBD1	NA	TGTGCCAGTAGTCTGACAGGGTCCTACGAGCAGTACTTC	CASSLTGSYEQYF
TRBJ2-1	TRBV5-1	NA	once	TGCGCCAGCAGCTTGGGCCGTCAGCTCAATGAGCAGTTCTTC	CASSLGRQLNEQFF
TRBJ2-7	TRBV7-3	TRBD1	NA	TGTGCCAGCAGCCTACTAGGGACAGGGGACGAGCAGTACTTC	CASSLLGTGDEQYF
TRBJ2-1	TRBV6-5	NA	NA	TGTGCCAGCAGTTACGAGGGCTCCTACAATGAGCAGTTCTTC	CASSYEGSYNEQFF
TRBJ1-1	TRBV29-1	NA	few	TGCAGCGCCCCCCACGGAGGGGAAGCTTTCTTT	CSAPHGGEAFF
TRBJ1-1	TRBV2	NA	few	TGTGCCAGCAGTACGGGGGGGAACACTGAAGCTTTCTTT	CASSTGGNTEAFF
TRBJ2-5	TRBV9	NA	NA	TGTGCCAGCAGCTCGACTGTTCCGACAGAGACCCAGTACTTC	CASSSTVPTETQYF
TRBJ2-1	TRBV30	NA	NA	TGTGCCATAGAGCTGGGTGAGCAGTTCTTC	CAIELGEQFF
TRBJ2-1	TRBV13	NA	NA	TGTGCCAGCAGCCATACGGGCCTCTCCCCAGCCGGTGAGCAGTTCTTC	CASSHTGLSPAGEQFF
TRBJ1-2	TRBV6-1	NA	NA	TGTGCCAGCAGGAGAAACTATGGCTACACCTTC	CASRRNYGYTF
TRBJ2-7	TRBV27	TRBD2	NA	TGTGCCAGCGGGATGCGGGAGGTTAGGAGCGAGCAGTACTTC	CASGMREVRSEQYF
TRBJ1-5	TRBV19	NA	NA	TGTGCCAGTAAGTCAGTTAGCAATCAGCCCCAGCATTTT	CASKSVSNQPQHF
TRBJ1-1	TRBV2	NA	NA	TGTGCCAGCAGCGAAATCAGGGGAAGCACTGAAGCTTTCTTT	CASSEIRGSTEAFF
TRBJ1-2	TRBV7-9	NA	NA	TGTGCCAGCAGCCAGCCGGGACGGACTAACTATGGCTACACCTTC	CASSQPGRTNYGYTF
TRBJ1-4	TRBV7-8	TRBD1	NA	TGTGCCAGCAGCCTCAGACAGGGGATTAATGAAAAACTGTTTTTT	CASSLRQGINEKLFF
TRBJ2-2	TRBV6-6	NA	NA	TGTGCCAGCAGTCGGACCGGGGCCACCGGGGAGCTGTTTTTT	CASSRTGATGELFF
TRBJ1-1	TRBV10-3	NA	few	TGTGCCATCAGTGAAGGGGGGCCTGAAGCTTTCTTT	CAISEGGPEAFF
TRBJ2-7	TRBV30	NA	NA	TGTGCCTGGAGTGTAGGACGGGGCATCGAGCAGTACTTC	CAWSVGRGIEQYF
TRBJ1-2	TRBV21-1	NA	NA	TGTGTGAGACGGGGCAACTATGGCTACACCTTC	CVRRGNYGYTF
TRBJ2-3	TRBV10-2	NA	NA	TGCGCCAGCGGCGTTAGCGGTCCTAGCACAGATACGCAGTATTTT	CASGVSGPSTDTQYF
TRBJ1-2	TRBV5-1	NA	NA	TGCGCCAGCAGCCCTTCTGACAGTTCCTATGGCTACACCTTC	CASSPSDSSYGYTF
TRBJ1-2	TRBV7-2	TRBD1	NA	TGTGCCAGCAGCCCACGGACAGGGGCTCGATATGGCTACACCTTC	CASSPRTGARYGYTF